The 22 T cell receptor beta chains below were found in one sample sequenced in a study of shared clonotypes between healthy human individuals. Terminally differentiated effector memory CD45RA+ cells were excluded from the naive CD8 cells, which were CD45RO-negative and positively selected for CCR7. Profiled with immunoSEQ multiplex PCR; TCRdb holds only in-frame clones, not every one. The data hold approximately 720,000 clones, with under 95% observed a single time. The specimen was naive CD8+ T cells sorted from blood. These receptors all stem from a man aged 25 to 45 in good health.

The chain combines TRBV9 with TRBJ1-4, with 8 positions matching TRBD1. The J segment lost 8 bases and the V segment lost 3 bases, leaving 9 bases of the junction unmatched. Germline lookup yields CDR1 SGDLS and CDR2 YYNGEE. The CDR3 contains 15 residues. CDR3 amino acids: CASSGAGTGYEKLFF. CDR3 sequence (DNA): TGTGCCAGCAGCGGTGCCGGGACAGGATACGAAAAACTGTTTTTT.

This sequence joins TRBV6-1 and TRBJ2-7, with TRBD2 matching 8 bases. V gave up 4 bases and J gave up 4 bases; unmatched junction bases: 6. The CDR3 runs to 14 residues. CDR1 MNHNS and CDR2 SASEGT come from the germline V gene. The chain's CDR3 is CASSGVAGLYEQYF. The CDR3 bases are TGTGCCAGCAGTGGAGTAGCGGGATTGTACGAGCAGTACTTC.

This chain links TRBV6-6 with TRBJ2-7; D is unclear. The CDR3 has 13 residues. Per germline, CDR1 MNHNY and CDR2 SVGAGI (reference sequence). V was trimmed by 8 bases and J by 1 base, leaving 12 bases between them. CDR3 in amino acids: CASSLQNSYEQYF. The CDR3 nucleotides are TGTGCCAGCTCCCTTCAGAATTCCTACGAGCAGTACTTC.

The chain couples TRBV9 to TRBJ2-7; 13 bases match TRBD2. Unmatched junction bases numbered 11, after V lost 4 bases and J lost 1 base. Germline CDR1 is SGDLS and CDR2 is YYNGEE. This CDR3 spans 18 amino acids. CDR3 residues: CASSPSPGLAGVSYEQYF. CDR3 in DNA: TGTGCCAGCAGCCCAAGTCCCGGACTAGCGGGAGTTTCCTACGAGCAGTACTTC.

The chain's CDR3 is CASSSIGEQFF. Here the CDR3 DNA reads TGCGCCAGCAGCTCAATCGGTGAGCAGTTCTTC. The chain has TRBV5-1 and TRBJ2-1; D gene uncertain. The V gene lost 3 bases and the J gene lost 9 bases, with 7 bases spanning the gap. CDR1 and CDR2 from the germline V gene are SGHRS and YFSETQ. This CDR3 has 11 amino acids.

The rearrangement joins TRBV7-4 to TRBJ1-1; possibly TRBD1 for D (5 bases). This CDR3 has 14 amino acids. The V gene's germline CDR1 is SGHVT and CDR2 SQSDAQ. Trimming stripped 6 bases from V and 3 bases from J, with 14 bases between. CDR3 DNA sequence: TGTGCCAGCAGAAAAAGGGGAGGGGACACTGAAGCTTTCTTT. Its translation is CASRKRGGDTEAFF.

V usage is TRBV4-1 and J usage is TRBJ2-1; a possible D gene is TRBD2 (5 bases). Germline V lookup: CDR1 MGHRA, CDR2 YSYEKL. V was pared by 3 bases and J by 5 bases, with 17 bases between. This CDR3 comprises 16 residues. CDR3 coding DNA: TGCGCCAGCAGCCACCTTCTAGGAGGAACTCACAATGAGCAGTTCTTC. Protein product: CASSHLLGGTHNEQFF.

The chain has TRBV27 and TRBJ2-3; unclear D gene. The germline gives CDR1 MNHEY, CDR2 SMNVEV (reference sequence). The CDR3 spans 13 residues. V lost 5 bases and J lost 6, with 12 bases in between. The CDR3 sequence is CASSPILSDTQYF. The CDR3 nucleotides read TGTGCCAGCAGTCCCATACTTTCGGATACGCAGTATTTT.

This clone was counted a single time. This chain connects TRBV7-9 to TRBJ1-4; 10 positions match TRBD1. CDR3 length equals 12 residues. Germline loops: CDR1 SEHNR, CDR2 FQNEAQ (reference sequence). V shed 5 bases and J 15 bases; nucleotides not matched to a gene: 6. The CDR3 sequence is CASSPGTGDMFF. Written as DNA, the CDR3 is TGTGCCAGCAGCCCCGGGACAGGGGACATGTTTTTT.

V and J are TRBV4-3 and TRBJ2-7; 10 nucleotides agree with TRBD2. This CDR3 has 14 residues. Germline V gene sequence: CDR1 LGHNA, CDR2 YSLEER. V lost 5 bases and J lost 2; bases outside the gene matches: 3. The CDR3 here is CASSVAGGTYEQYF. The DNA for the CDR3 is TGCGCCAGCAGCGTAGCGGGAGGAACCTACGAGCAGTACTTC.

The rearrangement uses TRBV9 and TRBJ2-1; D is uncertain. Trimming shortened V by 3 bases and J by 7 bases, and 17 bases separated the two germline ends. This CDR3 contains 15 residues. Germline values: CDR1 SGDLS, CDR2 YYNGEE. The CDR3 loop reads CASSAGPIQTNEQFF. The CDR3 coding sequence is TGTGCCAGCAGCGCCGGACCTATCCAGACAAATGAGCAGTTCTTC. The whole variable domain, filled in from reference TRBV9 and TRBJ2-1, reads DSGVTQTPKHLITATGQRVTLRCSPRSGDLSVYWYQQSLDQGLQFLIQYYNGEERAKGNILERFSAQQFPDLHSELNLSSLELGDSALYFCASSAGPIQTNEQFFGPGTRLTVL.

V is TRBV4-3 and J is TRBJ1-2; the D gene is possibly TRBD1 (6 bases). Germline V gene lookup returns CDR1 LGHNA and CDR2 YSLEER. Deletions cut 0 bases from V and 0 bases from J, with 14 bases between. The CDR3 is 17 residues long. The CDR3 DNA sequence: TGCGCCAGCAGCCAAGAGGGGGACAACAATCCTAACTATGGCTACACCTTC. This sequence encodes CASSQEGDNNPNYGYTF.

This clone was detected only once. The rearrangement uses TRBV30 and TRBJ2-5; 7 nucleotides agree with TRBD1. This CDR3 is built from 14 residues. Trimming removed 4 bases from V and 5 bases from J; junction bases left unmatched: 10. The germline CDR1 and CDR2 sequences are GTSNPN and SVGIG (reference sequence). CDR3 DNA sequence: TGTGCCTGGAATTCCGGGACAGTGCGGGAGACCCAGTACTTC. It yields the protein CAWNSGTVRETQYF.

The rearrangement uses TRBV29-1 and TRBJ2-7, with D unresolved. Germline V gene data show CDR1 as SQVTM and CDR2 as ANQGSEA. Trimming stripped 5 bases from V and 3 bases from J, with 14 bases between. The CDR3 is 13 amino acids. The CDR3 nucleotides are TGCAGCGTTATGGCCCGAGAACACTACGAGCAGTACTTC. Protein: CSVMAREHYEQYF.

The chain's CDR3 is CAWSEGGNQPQHF. DNA for the CDR3: TGTGCCTGGAGTGAGGGGGGCAATCAGCCCCAGCATTTT. The rearrangement links TRBV30 to TRBJ1-5; D might be TRBD1 (6 bases). V was shortened by 1 base and J by 2 bases, with 6 bases between the two germline ends. The CDR3 has 13 amino acids. Germline-derived CDR1 and CDR2 are GTSNPN and SVGIG (reference sequence). Full variable domain (remainder filled in from reference TRBV30 and TRBJ1-5): SQTIHQWPATLVQPVGSPLSLECTVEGTSNPNLYWYRQAAGRGLQLLFYSVGIGQISSEVPQNLSASRPQDRQFILSSKKLLLSDSGFYLCAWSEGGNQPQHFGDGTRLSIL.

The chain employs TRBV9 and TRBJ2-7; 12 bases align to TRBD2. Germline lookup yields CDR1 SGDLS and CDR2 YYNGEE. V shed 3 bases and J 5 bases; nucleotides not matched to a gene: 6. The CDR3 totals 15 residues. The CDR3 DNA reads as TGTGCCAGCAGCGCCCGGACTAGCGGGAACGACGAGCAGTACTTC. Protein sequence: CASSARTSGNDEQYF.

This rearrangement joins TRBV28 to TRBJ2-7; 7 bases are shared with TRBD2. The germline CDR1 and CDR2 sequences are MDHEN and SYDVKM. Trimming removed 4 bases from V and 3 bases from J; junction bases left unmatched: 6. This CDR3 comprises 14 residues. The CDR3 region has the DNA TGTGCCAGCAGTTCTGGACTAGTAGTCTACGAGCAGTACTTC. Translated, it gives CASSSGLVVYEQYF.

This chain uses TRBV28 with TRBJ2-1, with D hard to call. Germline V CDR1 and CDR2: MDHEN, SYDVKM. The CDR3 spans 14 residues. Deletions cut 3 bases from V and 6 bases from J, with 12 bases between. The CDR3 nucleotides read TGTGCCAGCAGTTTTGGGCGGCCCGGCAATGAGCAGTTCTTC. Amino acid sequence: CASSFGRPGNEQFF.

The sample holds one count of this clone. The chain recombines TRBV7-9 with TRBJ1-4, with 7 bases lining up with TRBD1. Looked up from germline, CDR1 is SEHNR and CDR2 is FQNEAQ (reference sequence). The CDR3 contains 15 residues. V dropped 4 bases and J dropped 5; count of bases not matched to a gene: 7. CDR3 coding DNA: TGTGCCAGCAGCTCCACAGGGGAAGGGAATGAAAAACTGTTTTTT. This translates into CASSSTGEGNEKLFF.

CDR3 nucleotides: TGTGCCAGCAGCTTAGGACTAGCAAACACCGGGGAGCTGTTTTTT. It encodes CASSLGLANTGELFF. The J gene is TRBJ2-2, the V gene TRBV11-2; 7 bases agree with TRBD2. The CDR3 has 15 amino acids. V lost 1 base to trimming and J lost 2 bases; unmatched junction nucleotides: 1. Germline loops: CDR1 SGHAT, CDR2 FQNNGV.

The chain links TRBV6-6 to TRBJ1-2; D may be TRBD1 (5 bases). V gave up 2 bases and J gave up 10 bases, with 8 bases separating them. The CDR3 totals 11 residues. CDR1 and CDR2 from the germline V gene are MNHNY and SVGAGI (reference sequence). CDR3 loop: CASSYGTYYTF. CDR3 in DNA: TGTGCCAGCAGTTACGGGACCTACTACACCTTC.

The gene calls are TRBV30 and TRBJ1-1, with D hard to call. V was shortened by 2 bases and J by 6 bases, with 19 bases between the two germline ends. The germline V gene has CDR1 GTSNPN and CDR2 SVGIG (reference sequence). The CDR3 runs 15 residues. CDR3 protein: CAWSSGAGIFAEAFF. CDR3 sequence (DNA): TGTGCCTGGAGTTCCGGCGCCGGGATTTTCGCTGAAGCTTTCTTT.